This entry concerns a single TCR beta chain. Its antigen remains unknown. Data came from immunoSEQ multiplex PCR; TCRdb stores just in-frame clones and leaves some out. The sample lists about 86,000 clones; roughly 87% were seen once. CDR3 length: 13 residues. V lost 6 bases to trimming and J lost 2 bases, with 11 bases between them. The data were taken from a study of T cell responses to AZD1222 COVID-19 vaccine. The study, taken as a whole, reports: In all cases, repertoires were sampled only after the peak T cell response. Most donors were white British and more were female, and clonal diversity was possibly underestimated. Spike-spanning, vaccine-associated CD4 TCRs were dominant at 160-218 and 743-854.

The clonotype originates from an adult in good health. The sample in question was peripheral blood, obtained on day 0 of AZD1222 vaccination. The chain uses TRBV12-3 or TRBV12-4 and TRBJ2-7, with unresolved D. DNA for the CDR3: TGTGCCAGCAGACCGGGTTCGGCCTACGAGCAGTACTTC. It is translated as CASRPGSAYEQYF.